Each of the 23 T cell receptor beta chains below was sequenced from the same sample in a study of human T cells and chemical hapten exposure. TCRdb fed the RACE reads into MiXCR, producing one record per CDR3 protein. The sample contains tens of thousands of distinct CDR3 sequences, around 6.4% of which appear only once. The time point was: patch test 1, 2 weeks after DPC sensitization. Treatment noted: therapeutic diphenylcyclopropenone sensitization with weekly scalp DPC. From whole blood left unfractionated, total RNA was extracted. The source material was whole blood, sampled in connection with sensitization to the hapten diphenylcyclopropenone (DPC). These receptors were collected from a woman in her 30s with alopecia areata. Some clones in this sample may be carry-over from other donors' samples.

This clonotype was counted between two and nine times. J is TRBJ2-3 and V is TRBV10-3; 7 bases match TRBD1. The CDR3 loop spans 14 amino acids. The V and J ends lost 10 bases and 2 bases, in that order; junction bases with no gene match: 9. Per germline, CDR1 ENHRY and CDR2 SYGVKD. The CDR3 DNA is TGTGCCACCAGCCGGGACAGCGACACAGATACGCAGTATTTT. Amino acid sequence: CATSRDSDTDTQYF.

V is TRBV19 and J is TRBJ2-2; 8 bases align to TRBD2. The CDR3 consists of 10 residues. Looked up from germline, CDR1 is LNHDA and CDR2 is SQIVND (reference sequence). DNA for the CDR3: TGTGGCGGGGGGACCGGGGAGCTGTTTTTT. Translation gives CGGGTGELFF.

This clonotype was seen ten or more times. V gene TRBV7-2 combines with J gene TRBJ2-3; maybe TRBD2 (6 bases). The CDR3 spans 15 residues. In germline, CDR1 is SGHTA, CDR2 FQGNSA. V lost 2 bases and J 4 bases, leaving 13 bases between the germline ends. Here the CDR3 reads CASSLSAPGADTQYF. CDR3 coding DNA: TGTGCCAGCAGCTTAAGCGCCCCGGGGGCAGATACGCAGTATTTT. Full variable domain (outside the CDR3, taken from reference TRBV7-2 and TRBJ2-3): GAGVSQSPSNKVTEKGKDVELRCDPISGHTALYWYRQSLGQGLEFLIYFQGNSAPDKSGLPSDRFSAERTGGSVSTLTIQRTQQEDSAVYLCASSLSAPGADTQYFGPGTRLTVL.

This clonotype was seen ten or more times. The chain uses TRBV28 and TRBJ1-1; D gene unclear. V dropped 7 bases and J dropped 3 bases, with 21 bases sitting between them. CDR3 size: 16 residues. Germline V gives CDR1 MDHEN, CDR2 SYDVKM. The CDR3 bases are TGTGCCAGCATCCCCTCCCGTCGGGTGTCGGACACTGAAGCTTTCTTT. Protein product: CASIPSRRVSDTEAFF.

This chain links TRBV6-4 with TRBJ2-7; D may correspond to TRBD1 or TRBD2 (6 bases each). Trimming removed 8 bases at V and 4 bases at J, with 21 bases between. Per germline, CDR1 MRHNA and CDR2 SNTAGT. The CDR3 has 15 residues. The CDR3 reads CASSPVWGASYEQYF. The DNA of the CDR3 is TGTGCCAGCTCACCCGTTTGGGGGGCCTCATACGAGCAGTACTTC.

Turning to this clonotype: Its ends do not fully match the called genes, so a read error is possible. The chain has TRBV28 and TRBJ2-7; no clear D gene. CDR1 and CDR2 from the germline V gene are MDHEN and SYDVKM. The CDR3 is 11 amino acids. The CDR3 sequence is CASSLNTELDF. CDR3 in DNA: TGTGCCAGCAGTTTGAATACAGAGCTGGACTTC.

This chain links TRBV4-3 with TRBJ1-4; D is ambiguous. The CDR3 contains 14 residues. Trimming stripped 3 bases from V and 11 bases from J, with 16 bases between. CDR1 and CDR2 from the germline V gene are LGHNA and YSLEER. Here the CDR3 DNA reads TGCGCCAGCAGCCATCTAGTCAAATCCCGGAAACTGTTTTTT. Protein product: CASSHLVKSRKLFF.

This clonotype was counted ten times or more. The chain has TRBV4-1 and TRBJ1-6; D unclear. The V gene's germline CDR1 is MGHRA and CDR2 YSYEKL. Trimming stripped 1 base from V and 7 bases from J, with 20 bases between. The CDR3 totals 18 residues. Written as DNA, the CDR3 is TGCGCCAGCAGCCAAGTACCGACTCGACGCCGGTTGAATTCACCCCTCCACTTT. It yields the protein CASSQVPTRRRLNSPLHF.

J is TRBJ1-6 and V is TRBV5-4; perhaps TRBD1 as D (6 bases). The germline V and J ends were trimmed by 0 bases and 10 bases, with 11 bases remaining between them. The CDR3 is made up of 14 amino acids. Germline V gene lookup returns CDR1 SGHNT and CDR2 YYREEE (reference sequence). CDR3: CASSLEGQKSPLHF. Here the CDR3 DNA reads TGTGCCAGCAGCTTGGAAGGACAGAAATCACCCCTCCACTTT.

The table lists this clonotype with many counts. J is TRBJ2-5 and V is TRBV7-8; 9 positions agree with TRBD2. Trimming removed 6 bases from V and 9 bases from J; junction bases left unmatched: 14. The CDR3 runs to 15 residues. Germline V gives CDR1 SGHVS, CDR2 FQNEAQ. The chain's CDR3 is CASSWGGGAIIAQYF. CDR3 nucleotides: TGTGCCAGCAGTTGGGGCGGGGGGGCCATTATTGCCCAGTACTTC. Full variable domain (remainder filled in from reference TRBV7-8 and TRBJ2-5): GAGVSQSPRYKVAKRGQDVALRCDPISGHVSLFWYQQALGQGPEFLTYFQNEAQLDKSGLPSDRFFAERPEGSVSTLKIQRTQQEDSAVYLCASSWGGGAIIAQYFGPGTRLLVL.

This clonotype occurred a few times. The chain carries TRBV7-8 and TRBJ2-1, with 12 bases matching TRBD2. V was pared by 5 bases and J by 6 bases, with 2 bases of the junction left unmatched. CDR3 size: 14 residues. Germline V gene data show CDR1 as SGHVS and CDR2 as FQNEAQ. CDR3: CASSRTSGVNEQFF. CDR3 sequence (DNA): TGTGCCAGCAGCCGGACTAGCGGGGTCAATGAGCAGTTCTTC. Using reference TRBV7-8 and TRBJ2-1 for the parts outside the CDR3, the full variable domain is GAGVSQSPRYKVAKRGQDVALRCDPISGHVSLFWYQQALGQGPEFLTYFQNEAQLDKSGLPSDRFFAERPEGSVSTLKIQRTQQEDSAVYLCASSRTSGVNEQFFGPGTRLTVL.

The V gene is TRBV19, the J gene TRBJ2-7; D unresolved. Trimming took off 6 bases at V and 3 bases at J, with 9 bases between the two ends. Germline loops: CDR1 LNHDA, CDR2 SQIVND (reference sequence). The length of the CDR3 is 12 residues. CDR3 in amino acids: CASSHGIYEQYF. Written as DNA, the CDR3 is TGTGCCAGTAGCCACGGAATCTACGAGCAGTACTTC.

This clonotype was observed at least ten times. The gene calls are TRBV20-1 and TRBJ2-7; possibly TRBD1 for D (6 bases). Germline CDR1 is DFQATT and CDR2 is SNEGSKA (reference sequence). This CDR3 region has 14 residues. V was trimmed by 0 bases and J by 1 base, leaving 10 bases between them. The CDR3 region has the DNA TGCAGTGCTAGAGATAGACAGGCTTCCTACGAGCAGTACTTC. Amino acid sequence: CSARDRQASYEQYF.

The chain combines TRBV11-2 with TRBJ2-3; weak D call: TRBD1 (6 bases). V lost 4 bases to trimming and J lost 3 bases, with 11 bases between them. CDR1 is SGHAT, CDR2 FQNNGV, per germline. The CDR3 contains 14 residues. DNA of the CDR3: TGTGCCAGCAGCTCTACAGGGTGGACAGATACGCAGTATTTT. Amino acids: CASSSTGWTDTQYF.

Only a few counts were recorded for this clonotype. The chain joins TRBV18 to TRBJ2-4; 9 bases align to TRBD1. The CDR3 is 14 residues long. Germline V lookup: CDR1 KGHSH, CDR2 LQKENI. V lost 4 bases to trimming and J lost 8 bases; unmatched junction nucleotides: 6. The chain's CDR3 is CASSQGQGGDIQYF. CDR3 nucleotide sequence: TGTGCCAGCTCACAGGGACAGGGAGGAGACATTCAGTACTTC.

This clonotype occurred a few times. The chain links TRBV29-1 to TRBJ2-2, with a possible D match to TRBD1 (6 bases). Trimming left V 8 bases short and J 2 bases short, with 15 bases between. Looked up from germline, CDR1 is SQVTM and CDR2 is ANQGSEA. The CDR3 loop spans 14 amino acids. CDR3 residues: CSILWDTNTGELFF. CDR3 DNA: TGCAGCATCCTCTGGGACACCAACACCGGGGAGCTGTTTTTT.

Many counts were recorded for this clonotype. V gene TRBV20-1 combines with J gene TRBJ1-5; D remains ambiguous. This CDR3 spans 12 amino acids. Per germline, CDR1 DFQATT and CDR2 SNEGSKA (reference sequence). V gave up 5 bases and J gave up 0 bases, with 5 bases separating them. CDR3: CSAVNSNQPQHF. The CDR3 region has the DNA TGCAGTGCTGTAAATAGCAATCAGCCCCAGCATTTT.

In this sample, this clonotype turned up a few times. This chain joins TRBV4-1 and TRBJ2-1; D may be TRBD1 (7 bases). With 3 bases removed from V and 7 bases from J, the gap between germline ends came to 19 bases. CDR3 length: 16 residues. Per germline, CDR1 MGHRA and CDR2 YSYEKL. DNA for the CDR3: TGCGCCAGCAGCCAGAGGGACAGCGGTGGAGGGAATGAGCAGTTCTTC. Translation: CASSQRDSGGGNEQFF.

This clonotype was recorded at least ten times. The chain couples TRBV7-2 to TRBJ2-1; D ambiguous. CDR3 length: 12 residues. Germline lookup yields CDR1 SGHTA and CDR2 FQGNSA. V was pared by 2 bases and J by 6 bases, with 5 bases between. The CDR3 nucleotides are TGTGCCAGCAGCTTATTTATCAATGAGCAGTTCTTC. Its translation is CASSLFINEQFF.

This chain connects TRBV20-1 to TRBJ2-2; 9 bases agree with TRBD1. CDR3 length: 17 residues. In germline, CDR1 is DFQATT, CDR2 SNEGSKA (reference sequence). Trimming cost V 0 bases and J 4 bases; bases outside gene matches: 9. For the CDR3, the DNA is TGCAGTGCTAGAGATCGAGGAACAGGGGGCGGCACCGGGGAGCTGTTTTTT. Translated: CSARDRGTGGGTGELFF.

This clonotype was counted many times. This rearrangement joins TRBV28 to TRBJ2-1; 8 nucleotides agree with TRBD2. From germline, CDR1 is MDHEN and CDR2 SYDVKM. The V segment lost 5 bases and the J segment 9 bases; nucleotides outside the gene matches: 6. This CDR3 has 13 residues. DNA of the CDR3: TGTGCCAGCAGTCCCGGGGGGGCCACTGAGCAGTTCTTC. Its translation is CASSPGGATEQFF. Full variable domain (missing parts from reference TRBV28 and TRBJ2-1): DVKVTQSSRYLVKRTGEKVFLECVQDMDHENMFWYRQDPGLGLRLIYFSYDVKMKEKGDIPEGYSVSREKKERFSLILESASTNQTSMYLCASSPGGATEQFFGPGTRLTVL.

This clonotype has a count of ten or more. The chain recombines TRBV12-3 or TRBV12-4 with TRBJ1-5; D not resolved. V was clipped by 6 bases and J by 0 bases, with 9 bases between them. The CDR3 extends over 14 amino acids. The CDR3: CASSHTDSNQPQHF. The CDR3 coding sequence is TGTGCCAGCAGCCACACCGATAGCAATCAGCCCCAGCATTTT.

About this clonotype: A read error may explain this, as a much larger clone is one base away. The J gene is TRBJ1-2, the V gene TRBV30, with D unresolved. The CDR3 spans 13 residues. CDR1 and CDR2 from the germline V gene are GTSNPN and SVGIG (reference sequence). The DNA for the CDR3 is TGTGCCTGGAGTCCGGGAGCTAACTATGGCCACACCTTC. Amino acid sequence: CAWSPGANYGHTF.